These 29 T cell receptor beta chains came from one sample sequenced in a study of memory CD8 T cells in hepatitis C reinfection. Time point in this sample: pre-reinfection, 55 to 20 weeks before reinfection detection. TCR sequencing was done directly ex vivo on sorted cells, without expansion in vitro. The protocol was immunoSEQ multiplex PCR, while the TCRdb copy is restricted to in-frame clones and leaves out a portion. The sample holds under 60,000 clones; around 92% are singletons and the top ten take approximately 1%. Sequencing was performed on naive CD8+ T cells sorted from blood. These receptors all come from a man younger than 30 with hepatitis C virus infection.

The rearrangement links TRBV29-1 to TRBJ2-5; possible D gene TRBD1, 6 bases. V was pared by 3 bases and J by 5 bases, with 16 bases between. The germline gives CDR1 SQVTM, CDR2 ANQGSEA. The CDR3 is 14 residues long. CDR3 in amino acids: CSVDATGIGETQYF. CDR3 in DNA: TGCAGCGTTGACGCCACAGGGATCGGTGAGACCCAGTACTTC.

This clone was recorded only once. The rearrangement uses TRBV5-6 and TRBJ2-3, with D maybe TRBD1 (6 bases). This CDR3 spans 17 amino acids. Germline V lookup: CDR1 SGHDT, CDR2 YYEEEE. The ends were cut back, 0 bases at V and 0 bases at J, with 14 bases in the middle. In DNA, the CDR3 is TGTGCCAGCAGCTTGGGTCCCGAGGGGGTGAGCACAGATACGCAGTATTTT. Protein product: CASSLGPEGVSTDTQYF.

This chain joins TRBV29-1 and TRBJ1-2; D not certain. The V and J ends lost 5 bases and 3 bases respectively, with 16 bases between them. The CDR3 loop spans 14 amino acids. Per germline, CDR1 SQVTM and CDR2 ANQGSEA. For the CDR3, the DNA is TGCAGCGTTCCCCTGACCGCCGAGGACTATGGCTACACCTTC. It encodes CSVPLTAEDYGYTF.

This sequence joins TRBV7-2 and TRBJ2-3; maybe TRBD2 (6 bases). V lost 4 bases and J lost 2, with 10 bases in between. Germline CDR1 is SGHTA and CDR2 is FQGNSA. The CDR3 has 14 amino acids. The CDR3 sequence is CASSSAGHTDTQYF. CDR3 in DNA: TGTGCCAGCAGCTCTGCGGGGCACACAGATACGCAGTATTTT.

V and J are TRBV9 and TRBJ2-2; 10 bases align to TRBD1. The CDR3 extends over 14 amino acids. With V trimmed by 3 bases and J by 10 bases, 6 bases remained unmatched. Germline V gene data show CDR1 as SGDLS and CDR2 as YYNGEE. CDR3 loop: CASSARDRGEELFF. The CDR3 DNA is TGTGCCAGCAGCGCTCGGGACAGGGGAGAGGAGCTGTTTTTT.

J is TRBJ1-5 and V is TRBV6-1, with a weak D call TRBD1 (6 bases). CDR3 length equals 13 residues. V lost 5 bases and J lost 4, with 9 bases in between. Germline V gene data show CDR1 as MNHNS and CDR2 as SASEGT. The CDR3 DNA is TGTGCCAGCAGTTTACAGGGAAATCAGCCCCAGCATTTT. The encoded protein is CASSLQGNQPQHF.

The gene calls are TRBV19 and TRBJ2-1, with 9 bases aligning to TRBD2. The V gene end was trimmed by 5 bases and the J gene end by 7 bases; junction bases not matched to a gene: 9. Germline assignment: CDR1 LNHDA and CDR2 SQIVND (reference sequence). CDR3 length: 15 amino acids. CDR3 loop: CASSSSSGMRNEQFF. The CDR3 DNA reads TGTGCCAGTAGTTCCTCTAGCGGGATGAGGAATGAGCAGTTCTTC.

The J gene is TRBJ2-7, the V gene TRBV28; D call uncertain. Looked up from germline, CDR1 is MDHEN and CDR2 is SYDVKM. This CDR3 is 11 amino acids long. Trimming removed 8 bases at V and 3 bases at J, with 8 bases between. DNA of the CDR3: TGTGCCAGCGGAGTATACTACGAGCAGTACTTC. Protein product: CASGVYYEQYF.

This clone has a handful of counts. This chain's CDR3 is CASSLSAGDGYTF. DNA for the CDR3: TGTGCCAGCAGTTTGTCGGCCGGGGATGGCTACACCTTC. The V call is TRBV27, the J call TRBJ1-2, with unresolved D. V dropped 3 bases and J dropped 6 bases, with 11 bases sitting between them. The CDR3 runs 13 residues. Germline CDR1 and CDR2: MNHEY and SMNVEV (reference sequence).

The chain has TRBV5-6 and TRBJ2-1; TRBD2 matches 9 bases. CDR1 is SGHDT and CDR2 is YYEEEE in the germline V gene. This CDR3 is 12 amino acids long. V dropped 4 bases and J dropped 7; count of bases not matched to a gene: 0. As DNA, the CDR3 is TGTGCCAGCAGCGGACTAGCGAATGAGCAGTTCTTC. Translating gives CASSGLANEQFF.

The chain uses TRBV30 and TRBJ1-2; D gene ambiguous. Trimming took 5 bases from V and 3 from J, leaving 7 bases between them. Germline CDR1 GTSNPN, CDR2 SVGIG (reference sequence). The CDR3 contains 11 residues. DNA of the CDR3: TGTGCCTGGTACAGCCACTATGGCTACACCTTC. Translation gives CAWYSHYGYTF.

The chain uses TRBV30 and TRBJ2-7, with 7 bases that match TRBD2. In germline, CDR1 is GTSNPN, CDR2 SVGIG (reference sequence). The CDR3 has 13 amino acids. After removal of 2 bases from V and 4 bases from J, the junction contained 5 bases not matched to a gene. In nucleotides, the CDR3 is TGTGCCTGGAGTAAACGGGGGGAATACGAGCAGTACGTC. Translating gives CAWSKRGEYEQYV.

The genes are TRBV23-1 and TRBJ2-7, with D perhaps TRBD2 (5 bases). TRBV23-1 falls under the ORF class, with uncertain function. The V and J ends lost 1 base and 2 bases respectively, with 12 bases between them. The CDR3 length is 15 residues. CDR3 DNA: TGCGCCAGCAGTCAATTAGGGAGAGGCCCCTACGAGCAGTACTTC. It encodes CASSQLGRGPYEQYF.

The genes are TRBV6-5 and TRBJ1-4, with 9 bases that match TRBD1. V lost 2 bases, J lost 7 bases, and 5 bases stayed unmatched. The germline V gene has CDR1 MNHEY and CDR2 SVGAGI. This CDR3 has 15 amino acids. The CDR3 nucleotides are TGTGCCAGCAGTTACGGGACAGGGATTGGTGAAAAACTGTTTTTT. Residues: CASSYGTGIGEKLFF.

The J gene is TRBJ1-5, the V gene TRBV6-5; D is possibly TRBD1 (6 bases). Between the trimmed V and J ends, which lost 6 bases and 4 bases, there was a span of 13 bases. CDR1 and CDR2 from the germline V gene are MNHEY and SVGAGI. This CDR3 has 14 residues. The CDR3 reads CASSLQGINQPQHF. The CDR3 nucleotides read TGTGCCAGCAGCCTACAGGGTATTAATCAGCCCCAGCATTTT.

CDR3 DNA: TGTGCCAGCAGCTCCCCGGGACAGGGCCGGAACACTGAAGCTTTCTTT. Its protein product is CASSSPGQGRNTEAFF. The J gene is TRBJ1-1, the V gene TRBV7-9; 9 bases line up with TRBD1. The junction had 7 bases not matched to a gene; V was cut back by 4 bases and J by 1 base. The CDR3 totals 16 residues. Germline CDR1 and CDR2: SEHNR and FQNEAQ (reference sequence). Variable domain in full (rest from reference TRBV7-9 and TRBJ1-1): DTGVSQNPRHKITKRGQNVTFRCDPISEHNRLYWYRQTLGQGPEFLTYFQNEAQLEKSRLLSDRFSAERPKGSFSTLEIQRTEQGDSAMYLCASSSPGQGRNTEAFFGQGTRLTVV.

The J gene is TRBJ2-2, the V gene TRBV6-5; TRBD2 aligns across 14 bases. Germline V CDR1 and CDR2: MNHEY, SVGAGI. V was clipped by 6 bases and J by 4 bases; unmatched bases: 1. The CDR3 totals 15 residues. The CDR3 coding sequence is TGTGCCAGCAGCGGACTAGCGGGGGGCACCGGGGAGCTGTTTTTT. This sequence encodes CASSGLAGGTGELFF.

This clone was detected a few times. This sequence joins TRBV4-1 and TRBJ2-7, with 11 bases matching TRBD2. The CDR3 totals 17 residues. Per the germline V gene, CDR1 is MGHRA and CDR2 is YSYEKL. V was pared by 2 bases and J by 3 bases, with 9 bases of the junction left unmatched. The CDR3 spells CASSQSTTSGRSYEQYF. CDR3 DNA sequence: TGCGCCAGCAGCCAATCTACCACTAGCGGGAGAAGCTACGAGCAGTACTTC.

This clone was seen once. The chain is built from TRBV27 and TRBJ2-3, with 13 bases lining up with TRBD2. Germline-derived CDR1 and CDR2 are MNHEY and SMNVEV (reference sequence). The CDR3 covers 16 residues. V shed 5 bases, J shed 0 bases, and the junction held 2 bases outside the gene matches. In nucleotides, the CDR3 is TGTGCCAGCAGTCCGGGACTAGCGGGAAGCACAGATACGCAGTATTTT. This sequence encodes CASSPGLAGSTDTQYF.

CDR3 sequence reads: CASRETGAHEQYV. As DNA, the CDR3 is TGCGCCAGCAGAGAGACAGGGGCCCACGAGCAGTACGTC. V is TRBV10-2 and J is TRBJ2-7; TRBD1 matches at 8 bases. Germline assignment: CDR1 WSHSY and CDR2 SAAADI. V lost 6 bases, J lost 5 bases, and 6 bases stayed unmatched. The CDR3 covers 13 residues.

V gene TRBV28 combines with J gene TRBJ2-5; TRBD2 matches at 10 bases. The DNA matches TRBJ2-7 better at its end, which makes the J call doubtful. The V gene's germline CDR1 is MDHEN and CDR2 SYDVKM. CDR3 length: 14 residues. CDR3 sequence reads: CASSTLAGAYEQYF. The CDR3 nucleotides are TGTGCCAGCAGTACCCTAGCGGGAGCCTACGAGCAGTACTTC.

This clone was recorded only once. This rearrangement joins TRBV19 to TRBJ1-5; no firm D call. The length of the CDR3 is 16 residues. V dropped 10 bases and J dropped 0 bases, with 19 bases sitting between them. Germline V CDR1 and CDR2: LNHDA, SQIVND (reference sequence). The CDR3 DNA is TGTGCCATCAGTAGCGAGGCGTCCATTAGCAATCAGCCCCAGCATTTT. Translating it yields CAISSEASISNQPQHF.

This clone was seen a single time. The chain has TRBV27 and TRBJ2-5, with 13 bases lining up with TRBD2. The CDR3 is 16 amino acids. CDR1 and CDR2 (germline): MNHEY, SMNVEV (reference sequence). J gave up 4 bases and V 6 bases, and 8 bases lay outside the gene matches. CDR3 nucleotides: TGTGCCAGCAGCCTCGGACTAGCGGGAGATGGAGAGACCCAGTACTTC. This translates into CASSLGLAGDGETQYF.

The J gene is TRBJ1-6, the V gene TRBV27, with D possibly being TRBD1 (6 bases). The germline V gene encodes CDR1 MNHEY and CDR2 SMNVEV (reference sequence). The CDR3 runs to 14 residues. The V end was cut by 3 bases, the J end by 7 bases, with 10 bases between. DNA for the CDR3: TGTGCCAGCAGTTTCATTACAGGGAATTCACCCCTCCACTTT. Protein: CASSFITGNSPLHF.

The CDR3 DNA reads as TGTGCCAGCAGCTTAGGTGGGGCGCCCTATCTGGGCAATGAGCAGTTCTTC. Translating it yields CASSLGGAPYLGNEQFF. V gene TRBV7-9 combines with J gene TRBJ2-1; TRBD1 is a possible D gene (5 bases). The CDR3 is 17 amino acids. V was clipped by 1 base and J by 6 bases, with 19 bases between them. Looked up from germline, CDR1 is SEHNR and CDR2 is FQNEAQ (reference sequence).

This clone occurred a few times. The V and J genes are TRBV7-6 and TRBJ1-1, with D possibly matching TRBD1 (6 bases). Trimming stripped 1 base from V and 4 bases from J, with 10 bases between. Germline V gene lookup returns CDR1 SGHVS and CDR2 FNYEAQ. The CDR3 is 14 residues long. The CDR3 region is CASSLERGGTEAFF. The CDR3 DNA reads as TGTGCCAGCAGCTTAGAGAGGGGGGGCACTGAAGCTTTCTTT.

The chain combines TRBV7-9 with TRBJ2-3; a possible D gene is TRBD1 (6 bases). CDR3 length: 14 amino acids. With 5 bases removed from V and 2 bases from J, the gap between germline ends came to 11 bases. CDR1 and CDR2 from the germline V gene are SEHNR and FQNEAQ (reference sequence). The CDR3 region is CASSPDRTTDTQYF. In nucleotides, the CDR3 is TGTGCCAGCAGCCCCGACAGGACCACAGATACGCAGTATTTT.

This clone was detected a few times. The chain carries TRBV6-5 and TRBJ1-1; perhaps TRBD1 as D (6 bases). This CDR3 spans 13 amino acids. Trimming stripped 7 bases from V and 0 bases from J, with 9 bases between. Per germline, CDR1 MNHEY and CDR2 SVGAGI. The CDR3 reads CASNQGMNTEAFF. CDR3 DNA: TGTGCCAGCAACCAGGGGATGAACACTGAAGCTTTCTTT.

V is TRBV5-4 and J is TRBJ2-5, with TRBD1 identical over 9 bases. After removal of 4 bases from V and 0 bases from J, the junction contained 7 bases not matched to a gene. CDR1 is SGHNT, CDR2 YYREEE, per germline (reference sequence). The CDR3 contains 16 residues. CDR3 in DNA: TGTGCCAGCAGCCCGACCGGGACAGGGTACCAAGAGACCCAGTACTTC. Protein product: CASSPTGTGYQETQYF.